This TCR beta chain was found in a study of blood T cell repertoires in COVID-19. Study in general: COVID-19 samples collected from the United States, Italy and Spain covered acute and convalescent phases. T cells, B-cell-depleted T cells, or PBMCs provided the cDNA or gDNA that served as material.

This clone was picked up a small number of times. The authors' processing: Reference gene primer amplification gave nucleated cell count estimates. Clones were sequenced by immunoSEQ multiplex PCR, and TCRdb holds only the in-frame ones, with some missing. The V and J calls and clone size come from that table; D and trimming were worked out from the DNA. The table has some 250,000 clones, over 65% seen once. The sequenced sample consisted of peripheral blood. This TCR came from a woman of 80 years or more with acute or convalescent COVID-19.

CDR3 sequence (DNA): TGTGCCAGCAGCGTAGCCGATGGACTCTCGGGTGGCTACACCTTC. This gives the protein CASSVADGLSGGYTF. V gene TRBV9 combines with J gene TRBJ1-2; no reliable D call. CDR3 size: 15 residues. The germline V gene has CDR1 SGDLS and CDR2 YYNGEE. The V gene lost 0 bases and the J gene lost 7 bases, with 16 bases spanning the gap.